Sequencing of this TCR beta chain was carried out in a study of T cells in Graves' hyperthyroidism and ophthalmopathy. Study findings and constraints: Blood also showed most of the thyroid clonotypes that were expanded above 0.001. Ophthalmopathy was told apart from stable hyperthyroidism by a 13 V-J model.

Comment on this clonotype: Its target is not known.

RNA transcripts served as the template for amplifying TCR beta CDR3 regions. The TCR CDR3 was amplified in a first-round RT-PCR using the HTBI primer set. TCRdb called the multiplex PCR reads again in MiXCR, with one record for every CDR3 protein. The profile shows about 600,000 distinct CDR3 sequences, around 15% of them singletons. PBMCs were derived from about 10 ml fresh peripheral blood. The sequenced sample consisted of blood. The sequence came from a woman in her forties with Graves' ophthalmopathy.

The CDR3 sequence: CATSRVPSQILHF. CDR3 coding DNA: TGTGCCACCAGCAGAGTGCCGTCCCAGATTCTCCACTTT. The chain joins TRBV15 to TRBJ1-6, with unresolved D. This CDR3 region has 13 residues. CDR1 and CDR2 from the germline V gene are LNHNV and YYDKDF (reference sequence). V lost 1 base, J lost 16 bases, and 14 bases lay in between.